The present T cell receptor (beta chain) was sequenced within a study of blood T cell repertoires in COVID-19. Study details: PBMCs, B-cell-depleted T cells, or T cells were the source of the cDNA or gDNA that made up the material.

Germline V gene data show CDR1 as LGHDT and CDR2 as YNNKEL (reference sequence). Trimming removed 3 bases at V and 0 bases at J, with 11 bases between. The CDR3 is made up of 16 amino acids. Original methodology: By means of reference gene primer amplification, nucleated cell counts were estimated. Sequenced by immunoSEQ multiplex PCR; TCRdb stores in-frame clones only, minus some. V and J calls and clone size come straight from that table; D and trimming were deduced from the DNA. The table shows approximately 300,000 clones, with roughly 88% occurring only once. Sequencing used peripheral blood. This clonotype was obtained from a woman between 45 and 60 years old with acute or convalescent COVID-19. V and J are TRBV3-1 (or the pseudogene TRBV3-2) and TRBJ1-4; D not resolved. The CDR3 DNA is TGTGCCAGCAGCCATCTGAGTAGCGCAACTAATGAAAAACTGTTTTTT. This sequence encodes CASSHLSSATNEKLFF.